This T cell receptor (beta chain) was profiled in a study of blood T cells in healthy people across ages. Primers used in a second PCR of roughly 6 to 11 cycles were a sample-barcoded 5' primer and a J-beta primer mix. One entry per CDR3 protein results from TCRdb running MiXCR on the 5' RACE reads. The profile shows about 1.5 million distinct CDR3 sequences, 40% to 45% of them singletons. V dropped 0 bases and J dropped 1; count of bases not matched to a gene: 5. The CDR3 has 16 residues. Germline CDR1 reads MNHEY; CDR2 reads SMNVEV (reference sequence). This clonotype was counted only a few times. The genes are TRBV27 and TRBJ1-2, with 7 bases identical to TRBD1. The sequenced material came from blood. The origin of this receptor is a woman aged 18-30 years in good health. CDR3 nucleotide sequence: TGTGCCAGCAGTTTATCGAGGCCAGGGGGTAACTATGGCTACACCTTC. Translated: CASSLSRPGGNYGYTF.